This TCR beta chain stems from a study of cytomegalovirus exposure and HLA in healthy donors. PCR amplification relied on 60 Vbeta primers (plus 13 Jbeta primers). Libraries were prepared by immunoSEQ multiplex PCR; TCRdb keeps only in-frame clonotypes and omits some of them. The table has 95,000 to 150,000 clones, 70% to 80% seen once. Trimming stripped 2 bases from V and 2 bases from J, with 14 bases between. The CDR3 is 16 amino acids. Germline V lookup: CDR1 SGHVS, CDR2 FNYEAQ. The source is a woman in her 50s in good health and CMV-seropositive. The sequencing input was PBMCs. The chain has TRBV7-6 and TRBJ2-3; a possible D gene is TRBD1 (5 bases). CDR3 sequence: CASSLSTTGFTDTQYF. For the CDR3, the DNA is TGTGCCAGCAGCTTAAGTACAACAGGATTCACAGATACGCAGTATTTT.